The clone carrying this T cell receptor (beta chain) was detected ten times or more. The antigen is unknown. The sample is drawn from a study of T-cell reconstitution after alpha-beta-depleted transplantation in children. During its preparation, the TCRbeta library received unique molecular identifiers. Via MiXCR, TCRdb re-called the PCR reads, giving one row per CDR3 protein. The table has 750,000 to 950,000 distinct CDR3 sequences, roughly 15% seen once. General study points: Among T cells one year after transplant, newly produced cells accounted for most counts and diversity. Reports say that about two months after transplant, the alpha-beta T cells came out of several hundred graft clones that had expanded.

This CDR3 contains 14 residues. Germline loops: CDR1 SGDLS, CDR2 YYNGEE. The ends were cut back, 5 bases at V and 5 bases at J, with 14 bases in the middle. The material was PBMCs, mostly from graft donor cells, obtained 360 days after TCRalphabeta/CD19-depleted stem cell transplant. V is TRBV9 and J is TRBJ2-1; D may be TRBD2 (5 bases). The sequence was collected from a male patient younger than 18 who had a stem cell transplant for acute lymphoblastic leukemia, so the T cells may come from the graft donor. The CDR3 protein is CASRGRLGDNEQFF. In DNA form, the CDR3 reads TGTGCCAGCAGAGGACGGCTCGGGGACAATGAGCAGTTCTTC.